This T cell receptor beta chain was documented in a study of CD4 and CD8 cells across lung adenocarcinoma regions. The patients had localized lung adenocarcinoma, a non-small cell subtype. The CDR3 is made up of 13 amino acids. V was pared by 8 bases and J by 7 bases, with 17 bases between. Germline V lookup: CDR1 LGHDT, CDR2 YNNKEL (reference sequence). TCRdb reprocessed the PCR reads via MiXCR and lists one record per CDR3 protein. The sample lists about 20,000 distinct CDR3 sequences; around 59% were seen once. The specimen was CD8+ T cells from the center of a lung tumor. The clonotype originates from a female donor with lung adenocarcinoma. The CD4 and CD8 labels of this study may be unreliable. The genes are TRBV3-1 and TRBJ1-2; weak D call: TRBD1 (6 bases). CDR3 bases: TGTGCCAGCGGAGGGGGGGATACACTTGGCTACACCTTC. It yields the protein CASGGGDTLGYTF.